The 20 T cell receptor beta chains presented below share a single source sample, sequenced in a study of T cell changes during pregnancy in multiple sclerosis. The method was immunoSEQ multiplex PCR; TCRdb's version includes in-frame clones alone and lacks a portion of them. Here the sample spans approximately 46,000 clones, 75% to 95% being singletons. Here the sequenced sample was CD8+ T cells from peripheral blood mononuclear cells, taken after pregnancy. The receptor source for this set is a female donor with multiple sclerosis, enrolled in a pregnancy study.

This clone has only one observation. The J gene is TRBJ2-2, the V gene TRBV19; D possibly corresponds to TRBD2 (6 bases). V lost 9 bases and J lost 1, with 9 bases in between. Germline lookup yields CDR1 LNHDA and CDR2 SQIVND (reference sequence). The CDR3 length is 13 residues. CDR3 protein: CASAGGNTGELFF. The CDR3 bases are TGTGCCAGCGCCGGGGGGAACACCGGGGAGCTGTTTTTT. Full variable domain (missing parts from reference TRBV19 and TRBJ2-2): DGGITQSPKYLFRKEGQNVTLSCEQNLNHDAMYWYRQDPGQGLRLIYYSQIVNDFQKGDIAEGYSVSREKKESFPLTVTSAQKNPTAFYLCASAGGNTGELFFGEGSRLTVL.

The chain is built from TRBV4-3 and TRBJ2-3, with D possibly matching TRBD1 (6 bases). Trimming stripped 1 base from V and 5 bases from J, with 7 bases between. CDR3 length: 13 amino acids. Germline V gene data show CDR1 as LGHNA and CDR2 as YSLEER. The CDR3 nucleotides read TGCGCCAGCAGCCAAGTCAGGGGAGATACGCAGTATTTT. Translation gives CASSQVRGDTQYF.

The genes are TRBV5-1 and TRBJ1-1, with D possibly being TRBD1 (6 bases). The CDR3 loop spans 16 amino acids. Trimming removed 2 bases at V and 6 bases at J, with 20 bases between. Germline CDR1 and CDR2: SGHRS and YFSETQ. The CDR3 DNA is TGCGCCAGCAGCTTCGCGGGGGCAGGCCCGGGGGCTGAAGCTTTCTTT. Protein: CASSFAGAGPGAEAFF.

This clone was counted a single time. V is TRBV6-1 and J is TRBJ2-1; D unclear. V lost 5 bases and J 4 bases, leaving 9 bases between the germline ends. This CDR3 comprises 13 residues. Looked up from germline, CDR1 is MNHNS and CDR2 is SASEGT. The CDR3 loop is CASSPTGYNEQFF. The CDR3 nucleotides are TGTGCCAGCAGTCCCACTGGTTACAATGAGCAGTTCTTC.

V gene TRBV19 combines with J gene TRBJ2-7; D perhaps matches TRBD1 (5 bases). The V gene lost 1 base and the J gene lost 3 bases, with 16 bases spanning the gap. The CDR3 covers 16 residues. Germline CDR1 is LNHDA and CDR2 is SQIVND (reference sequence). The CDR3 region has the DNA TGTGCCAGTAGTATAGGTACAGGCCGGTTCTACTACGAGCAGTACTTC. Translated, it gives CASSIGTGRFYYEQYF. The entire variable domain, with the rest obtained from reference TRBV19 and TRBJ2-7, is as follows: DGGITQSPKYLFRKEGQNVTLSCEQNLNHDAMYWYRQDPGQGLRLIYYSQIVNDFQKGDIAEGYSVSREKKESFPLTVTSAQKNPTAFYLCASSIGTGRFYYEQYFGPGTRLTVT.

This chain links TRBV5-4 with TRBJ2-5; TRBD1 matches 9 bases. Germline CDR1 is SGHNT and CDR2 is YYREEE (reference sequence). V lost 4 bases and J lost 4; bases outside the gene matches: 11. This CDR3 region has 16 residues. The CDR3 is CASSQRDRGERETQYF. The CDR3 DNA follows: TGTGCCAGCAGCCAAAGAGACAGGGGGGAAAGAGAGACCCAGTACTTC.

The chain is built from TRBV6-5 and TRBJ2-1; TRBD2 might be the D (6 bases). Trimming took 2 bases from V and 8 from J, leaving 7 bases between them. The CDR3 totals 12 residues. Germline assignment: CDR1 MNHEY and CDR2 SVGAGI. The chain's CDR3 is CASSYGGDEQFF. CDR3 DNA sequence: TGTGCCAGCAGTTACGGAGGGGATGAGCAGTTCTTC.

DNA of the CDR3: TGTGCCAGCACCATAAGAGGGGGCGCACCGGCCGAGCAGTACTTC. Translation gives CASTIRGGAPAEQYF. The rearrangement links TRBV7-6 to TRBJ2-7; 7 nucleotides line up with TRBD1. V shed 7 bases, J shed 6 bases, and the junction held 15 bases outside the gene matches. Germline V CDR1 and CDR2: SGHVS, FNYEAQ. CDR3 length: 15 amino acids.

The CDR3 sequence: CASSFAGAYEQYF. Written as DNA, the CDR3 is TGTGCCAGCAGTTTCGCGGGGGCCTACGAGCAGTACTTC. The chain employs TRBV27 and TRBJ2-7; 7 positions agree with TRBD2. J gave up 2 bases and V 3 bases, and 1 base lay outside the gene matches. Germline loops: CDR1 MNHEY, CDR2 SMNVEV (reference sequence). This CDR3 comprises 13 residues.

The rearrangement links TRBV5-4 to TRBJ1-4; 10 positions agree with TRBD1. This CDR3 contains 15 residues. The germline V gene has CDR1 SGHNT and CDR2 YYREEE (reference sequence). V lost 4 bases, J lost 5 bases, and 5 bases stayed unmatched. The CDR3 loop is CASSTPGQGNEKLFF. The CDR3 DNA reads as TGTGCCAGCAGCACCCCGGGACAGGGGAATGAAAAACTGTTTTTT.

This sequence joins TRBV19 and TRBJ2-6; D is unclear. CDR3 size: 15 residues. Trimming left V 1 base short and J 3 bases short, with 7 bases between. Germline lookup yields CDR1 LNHDA and CDR2 SQIVND (reference sequence). The CDR3 DNA follows: TGTGCCAGTAGTATAGGGGCTGGTGGGGCCAACGTCCTGACTTTC. Protein: CASSIGAGGANVLTF. The variable domain in full, completed from reference TRBV19 and TRBJ2-6, reads DGGITQSPKYLFRKEGQNVTLSCEQNLNHDAMYWYRQDPGQGLRLIYYSQIVNDFQKGDIAEGYSVSREKKESFPLTVTSAQKNPTAFYLCASSIGAGGANVLTFGAGSRLTVL.

The chain employs TRBV4-3 and TRBJ1-4; D gene ambiguous. The CDR3 runs 15 residues. V lost 1 base, J lost 5 bases, and 11 bases lay in between. The germline V gene encodes CDR1 LGHNA and CDR2 YSLEER. The CDR3: CASSQGGRFNEKLFF. CDR3 bases: TGCGCCAGCAGCCAAGGAGGTCGGTTCAATGAAAAACTGTTTTTT.

This chain uses TRBV14 with TRBJ2-1; tentative D call: TRBD1 (5 bases). With 3 bases removed from V and 9 bases from J, the gap between germline ends came to 12 bases. This CDR3 is 13 amino acids long. CDR1 and CDR2 (germline): SGHDN, FVKESK. CDR3 sequence (DNA): TGTGCCAGCAGCCAGGGCTGGACACTTGAGCAGTTCTTC. As protein: CASSQGWTLEQFF.

V usage is TRBV1 and J usage is TRBJ2-2; the table's D call of TRBD2 was not tested on the DNA. TRBV1 is reported as a pseudogene. The CDR3 has 16 residues. The CDR3 protein is CTSSRSGGRNTGELFF. CDR3 nucleotide sequence: TGCACCAGCAGCCGGAGCGGGGGGCGAAACACCGGGGAGCTGTTTTTT.

V is TRBV30 and J is TRBJ2-7, with D possibly being TRBD2 (6 bases). The length of the CDR3 is 14 residues. Trimming left V 3 bases short and J 4 bases short, with 16 bases between. CDR1 and CDR2 from the germline V gene are GTSNPN and SVGIG (reference sequence). The CDR3 sequence is CAWSPTVGGYEQYF. In DNA form, the CDR3 reads TGTGCCTGGAGCCCGACAGTGGGAGGATACGAGCAGTACTTC.

The V and J genes are TRBV27 and TRBJ2-1; D is possibly TRBD1 (6 bases). Germline V gives CDR1 MNHEY, CDR2 SMNVEV (reference sequence). This CDR3 is built from 15 residues. Trimming took off 6 bases at V and 1 base at J, with 13 bases between the two ends. As DNA, the CDR3 is TGTGCCAGCAGCACTGGCAGGGGTTCCTACAATGAGCAGTTCTTC. It encodes CASSTGRGSYNEQFF.

The CDR3, as DNA: TGTGCCAGCAGCATGGGGGGGATGGCTGATGAGCAGTTCTTC. Its translation is CASSMGGMADEQFF. The chain recombines TRBV25-1 with TRBJ2-1, with 7 positions matching TRBD2. CDR1 and CDR2 from the germline V gene are MGHDK and SYGVNS. The CDR3 is 14 amino acids. Trimming cost V 6 bases and J 8 bases; bases outside gene matches: 10. The variable domain in full, completed from reference TRBV25-1 and TRBJ2-1, reads EADIYQTPRYLVIGTGKKITLECSQTMGHDKMYWYQQDPGMELHLIHYSYGVNSTEKGDLSSESTVSRIRTEHFPLTLESARPSHTSQYLCASSMGGMADEQFFGPGTRLTVL.

Only a few counts were recorded for this clone. The genes are TRBV7-9 and TRBJ1-2, with D uncertain. Trimming removed 3 bases from V and 1 base from J, with 12 bases in between. The CDR3 contains 15 residues. Germline CDR1 and CDR2: SEHNR and FQNEAQ (reference sequence). Here the CDR3 reads CASSLAPEHNYGYTF. CDR3 nucleotides: TGTGCCAGCAGCTTGGCCCCTGAACATAACTATGGCTACACCTTC.

The rearrangement joins TRBV11-2 to TRBJ2-7; possible D gene TRBD2, 5 bases. The germline V and J ends were trimmed by 6 bases and 0 bases, with 15 bases remaining between them. Germline V gene lookup returns CDR1 SGHAT and CDR2 FQNNGV. The CDR3 has 15 amino acids. The CDR3 bases are TGTGCCAGCAGTTCCGGGATCTATTTCTCCTACGAGCAGTACTTC. Its protein product is CASSSGIYFSYEQYF.

The chain recombines TRBV2 with TRBJ2-2, with TRBD1 matching over 9 bases. Germline V gene sequence: CDR1 SNHLY, CDR2 FYNNEI. The V and J ends lost 11 bases and 5 bases, in that order; junction bases with no gene match: 9. The CDR3 loop spans 14 amino acids. DNA for the CDR3: TGTGCCGCCTCCGGGACAGGGCGGACCGGGGAGCTGTTTTTT. This encodes CAASGTGRTGELFF.